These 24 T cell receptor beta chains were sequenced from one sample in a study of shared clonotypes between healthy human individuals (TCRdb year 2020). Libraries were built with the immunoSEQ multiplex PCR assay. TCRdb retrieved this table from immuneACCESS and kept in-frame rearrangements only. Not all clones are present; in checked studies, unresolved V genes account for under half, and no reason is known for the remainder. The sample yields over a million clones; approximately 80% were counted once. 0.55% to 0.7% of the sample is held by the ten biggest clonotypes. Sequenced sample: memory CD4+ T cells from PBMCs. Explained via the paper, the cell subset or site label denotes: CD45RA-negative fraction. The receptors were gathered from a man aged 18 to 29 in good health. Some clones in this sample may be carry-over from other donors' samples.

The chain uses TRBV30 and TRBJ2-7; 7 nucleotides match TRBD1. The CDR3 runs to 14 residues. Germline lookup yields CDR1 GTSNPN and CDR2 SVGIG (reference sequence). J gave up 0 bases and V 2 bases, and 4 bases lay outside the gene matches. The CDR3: CAWSIGGDSYEQYF. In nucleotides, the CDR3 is TGTGCCTGGAGTATAGGGGGCGACTCCTACGAGCAGTACTTC. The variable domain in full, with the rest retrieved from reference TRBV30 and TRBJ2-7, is SQTIHQWPATLVQPVGSPLSLECTVEGTSNPNLYWYRQAAGRGLQLLFYSVGIGQISSEVPQNLSASRPQDRQFILSSKKLLLSDSGFYLCAWSIGGDSYEQYFGPGTRLTVT.

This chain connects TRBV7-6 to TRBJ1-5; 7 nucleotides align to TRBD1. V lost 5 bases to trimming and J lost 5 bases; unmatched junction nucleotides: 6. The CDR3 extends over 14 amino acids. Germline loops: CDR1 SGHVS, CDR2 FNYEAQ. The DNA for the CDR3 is TGTGCCAGCAGCCCTGACAGGGTGTATCAGCCCCAGCATTTT. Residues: CASSPDRVYQPQHF.

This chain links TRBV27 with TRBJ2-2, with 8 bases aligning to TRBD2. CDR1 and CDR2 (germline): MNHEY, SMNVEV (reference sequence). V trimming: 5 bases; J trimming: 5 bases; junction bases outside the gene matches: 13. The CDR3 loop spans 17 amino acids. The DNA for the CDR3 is TGTGCCAGCAGTCCGCGACTAGCGAGTTTAGTGACCGGGGAGCTGTTTTTT. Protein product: CASSPRLASLVTGELFF.

The DNA for the CDR3 is TGTGCCAGCAGCGTTTTGACATCTAACTATGGCTACACCTTC. Its protein product is CASSVLTSNYGYTF. The chain combines TRBV9 with TRBJ1-2, with unresolved D. Germline CDR1 and CDR2: SGDLS and YYNGEE. The CDR3 has 14 residues. Deletions cut 2 bases from V and 0 bases from J, with 8 bases between.

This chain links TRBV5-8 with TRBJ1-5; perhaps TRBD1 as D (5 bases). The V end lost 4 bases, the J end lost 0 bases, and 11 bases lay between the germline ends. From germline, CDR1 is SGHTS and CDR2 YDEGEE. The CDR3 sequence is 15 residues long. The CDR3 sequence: CASSRTGDSNQPQHF. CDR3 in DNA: TGTGCCAGCAGCCGCACAGGCGATAGCAATCAGCCCCAGCATTTT.

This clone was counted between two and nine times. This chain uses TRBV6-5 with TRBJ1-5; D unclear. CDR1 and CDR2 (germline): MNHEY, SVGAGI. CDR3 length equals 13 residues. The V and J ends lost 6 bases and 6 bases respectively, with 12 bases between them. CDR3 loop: CASSMTVGQPQHF. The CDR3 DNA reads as TGTGCCAGCAGCATGACGGTGGGTCAGCCCCAGCATTTT.

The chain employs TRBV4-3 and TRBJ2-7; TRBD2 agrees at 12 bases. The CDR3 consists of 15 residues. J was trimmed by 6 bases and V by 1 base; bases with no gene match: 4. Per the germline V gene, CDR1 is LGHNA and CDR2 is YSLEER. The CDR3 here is CASSQGLAGASEQYF. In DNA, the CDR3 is TGCGCCAGCAGCCAAGGACTAGCGGGAGCCAGCGAGCAGTACTTC.

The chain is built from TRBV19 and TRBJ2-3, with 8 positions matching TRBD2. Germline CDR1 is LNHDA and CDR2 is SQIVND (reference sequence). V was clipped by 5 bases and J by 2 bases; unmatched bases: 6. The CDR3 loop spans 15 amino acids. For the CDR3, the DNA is TGTGCCAGTAGTCCGACTAGCGCAAACACAGATACGCAGTATTTT. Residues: CASSPTSANTDTQYF.

CDR3 in amino acids: CASSKEGRGRGHNQPQHF. CDR3 DNA sequence: TGTGCCAGCAGTAAAGAGGGGCGGGGACGCGGTCACAATCAGCCCCAGCATTTT. The chain combines TRBV28 with TRBJ1-5; tentative D call: TRBD1 (5 bases). V gave up 5 bases and J gave up 3 bases, with 23 bases separating them. The CDR3 length is 18 residues. Germline CDR1 and CDR2: MDHEN and SYDVKM.

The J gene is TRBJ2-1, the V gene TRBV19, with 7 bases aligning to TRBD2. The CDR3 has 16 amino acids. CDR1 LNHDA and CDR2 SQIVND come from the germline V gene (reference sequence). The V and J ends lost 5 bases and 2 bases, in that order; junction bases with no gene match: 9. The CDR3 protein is CASSVSLAATYNEQFF. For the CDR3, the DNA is TGTGCCAGTAGTGTCTCCCTAGCGGCCACCTACAATGAGCAGTTCTTC. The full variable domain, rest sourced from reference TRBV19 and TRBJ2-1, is DGGITQSPKYLFRKEGQNVTLSCEQNLNHDAMYWYRQDPGQGLRLIYYSQIVNDFQKGDIAEGYSVSREKKESFPLTVTSAQKNPTAFYLCASSVSLAATYNEQFFGPGTRLTVL.

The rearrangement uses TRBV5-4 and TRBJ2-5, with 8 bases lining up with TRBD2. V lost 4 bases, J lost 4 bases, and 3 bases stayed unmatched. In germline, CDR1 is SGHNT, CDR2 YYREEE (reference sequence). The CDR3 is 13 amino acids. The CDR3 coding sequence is TGTGCCAGCAGCCCGGGGGGGGCAGAGACCCAGTACTTC. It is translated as CASSPGGAETQYF.

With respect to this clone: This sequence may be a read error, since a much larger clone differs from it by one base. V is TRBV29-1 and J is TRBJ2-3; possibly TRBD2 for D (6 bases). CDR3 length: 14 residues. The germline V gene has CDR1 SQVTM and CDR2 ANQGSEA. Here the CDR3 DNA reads TGCAGCTGGGCGGGGCAGGCCAGCACAGGTACGCAGTATTTT. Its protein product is CSWAGQASTGTQYF.

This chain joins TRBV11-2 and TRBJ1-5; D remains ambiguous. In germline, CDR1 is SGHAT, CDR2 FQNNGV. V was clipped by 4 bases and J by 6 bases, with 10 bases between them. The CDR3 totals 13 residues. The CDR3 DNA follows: TGTGCCAGCAGCTCACACGAGGGTCAGCCCCAGCATTTT. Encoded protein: CASSSHEGQPQHF.

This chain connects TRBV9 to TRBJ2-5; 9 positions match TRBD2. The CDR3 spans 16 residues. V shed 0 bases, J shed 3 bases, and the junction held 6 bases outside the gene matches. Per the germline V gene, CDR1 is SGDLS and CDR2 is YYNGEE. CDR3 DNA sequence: TGTGCCAGCAGCGTAGGGTTCCTAGCGGGAAAAGAGACCCAGTACTTC. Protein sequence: CASSVGFLAGKETQYF.

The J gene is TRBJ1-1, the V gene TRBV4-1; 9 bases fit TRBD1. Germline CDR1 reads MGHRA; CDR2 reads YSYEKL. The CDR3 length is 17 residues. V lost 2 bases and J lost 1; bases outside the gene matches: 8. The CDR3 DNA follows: TGCGCCAGCAGCCAAACCCCGGGACAGGGACCGAACACTGAAGCTTTCTTT. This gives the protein CASSQTPGQGPNTEAFF.

CDR3 residues: CASSPRISPSSGANVLTF. CDR3 coding DNA: TGTGCCAGCTCACCAAGGATTAGCCCTAGCTCTGGGGCCAACGTCCTGACTTTC. V is TRBV18 and J is TRBJ2-6, with no clear D. V was shortened by 2 bases and J by 0 bases, with 14 bases between the two germline ends. Germline V gives CDR1 KGHSH, CDR2 LQKENI. The CDR3 spans 18 residues.

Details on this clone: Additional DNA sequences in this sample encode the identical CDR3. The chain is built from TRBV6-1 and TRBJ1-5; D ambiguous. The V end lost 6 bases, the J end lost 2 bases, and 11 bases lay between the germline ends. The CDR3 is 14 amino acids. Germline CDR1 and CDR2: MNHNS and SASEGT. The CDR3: CASRAYEGNQPQHF. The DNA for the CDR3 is TGTGCCAGCAGAGCCTACGAAGGCAATCAGCCCCAGCATTTT.

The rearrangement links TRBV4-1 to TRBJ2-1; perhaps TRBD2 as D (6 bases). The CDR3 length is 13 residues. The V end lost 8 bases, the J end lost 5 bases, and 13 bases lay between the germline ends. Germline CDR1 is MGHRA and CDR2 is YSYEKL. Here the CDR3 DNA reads TGCGCCAGCGGGCTAGCGTTTAACAATGAGCAGTTCTTC. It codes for CASGLAFNNEQFF.

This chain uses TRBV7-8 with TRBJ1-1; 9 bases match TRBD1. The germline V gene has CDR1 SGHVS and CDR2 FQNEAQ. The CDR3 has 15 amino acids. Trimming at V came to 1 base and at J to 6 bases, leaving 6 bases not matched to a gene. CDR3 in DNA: TGTGCCAGCAGCTTAGGGGGGACAGGGTTTGCTGAAGCTTTCTTT. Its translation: CASSLGGTGFAEAFF.

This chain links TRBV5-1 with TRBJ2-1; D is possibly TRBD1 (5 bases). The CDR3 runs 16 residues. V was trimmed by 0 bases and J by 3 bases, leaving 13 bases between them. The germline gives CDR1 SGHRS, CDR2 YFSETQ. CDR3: CASSLGGQTVYNEQFF. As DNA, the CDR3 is TGCGCCAGCAGCTTGGGGGGCCAGACAGTCTACAATGAGCAGTTCTTC.

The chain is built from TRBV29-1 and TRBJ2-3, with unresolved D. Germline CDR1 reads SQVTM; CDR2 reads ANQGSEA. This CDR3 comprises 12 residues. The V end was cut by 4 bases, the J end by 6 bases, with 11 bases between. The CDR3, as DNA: TGCAGCGTTGTGGCACCCGAGGATACGCAGTATTTT. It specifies CSVVAPEDTQYF.

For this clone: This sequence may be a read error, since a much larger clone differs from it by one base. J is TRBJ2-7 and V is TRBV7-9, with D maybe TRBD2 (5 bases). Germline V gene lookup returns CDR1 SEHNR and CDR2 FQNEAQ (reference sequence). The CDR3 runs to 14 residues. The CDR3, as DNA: TGTACCAGCGGTCCGAGACAATCCGTTTACGAGCAGTACTTC. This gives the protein CTSGPRQSVYEQYF.

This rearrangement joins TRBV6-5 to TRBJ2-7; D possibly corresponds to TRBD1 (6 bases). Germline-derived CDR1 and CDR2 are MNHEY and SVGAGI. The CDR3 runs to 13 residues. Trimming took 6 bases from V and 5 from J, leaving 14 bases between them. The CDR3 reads CASRTGQFNEQYF. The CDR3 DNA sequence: TGTGCCAGCAGGACGGGACAATTCAACGAGCAGTACTTC.

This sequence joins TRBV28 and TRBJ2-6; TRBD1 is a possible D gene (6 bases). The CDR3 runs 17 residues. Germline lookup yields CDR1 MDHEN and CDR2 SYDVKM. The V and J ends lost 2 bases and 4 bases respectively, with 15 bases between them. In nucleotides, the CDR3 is TGTGCCAGCAGTTTAAACCCGCCAGGGGTAGGGGCCAACGTCCTGACTTTC. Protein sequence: CASSLNPPGVGANVLTF.